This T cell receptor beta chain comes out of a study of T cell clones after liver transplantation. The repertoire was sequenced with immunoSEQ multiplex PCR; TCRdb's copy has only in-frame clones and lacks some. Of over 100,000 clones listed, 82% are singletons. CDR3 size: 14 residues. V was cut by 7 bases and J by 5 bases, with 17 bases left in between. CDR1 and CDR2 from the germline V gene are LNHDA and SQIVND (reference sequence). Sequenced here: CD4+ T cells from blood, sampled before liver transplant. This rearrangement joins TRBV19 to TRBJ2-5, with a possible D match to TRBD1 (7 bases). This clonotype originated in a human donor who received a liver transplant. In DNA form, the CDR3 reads TGTGCCAGTACCCCTCGACAGGGAGGCGAGACCCAGTACTTC. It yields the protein CASTPRQGGETQYF.